Listed here is a single T cell receptor (beta chain). Time point described: pretreatment peripheral blood. The sample is drawn from a study of PD-L1 blockade in urothelial cancer. Spiked synthetic TCR analogs estimated absolute template abundance per PCR. Clones were read by immunoSEQ multiplex PCR, and TCRdb kept only the in-frame ones, dropping some. The sample yields 55,000 to 80,000 clones, 86% seen once. CDR3 length: 15 residues. V shed 4 bases, J shed 1 base, and the junction held 7 bases outside the gene matches. Germline V gene lookup returns CDR1 MNHEY and CDR2 SVGAGI. The sample here was PBMCs, taken around atezolizumab (anti-PD-L1) treatment. The genes are TRBV6-5 and TRBJ2-7; TRBD1 agrees at 7 bases. This TCR was recovered from a man aged 60 to 69 with urothelial cancer. CDR3 region: CASSSRTGASYEQYF. The CDR3 DNA sequence: TGTGCCAGCAGTTCCCGGACAGGCGCTTCCTACGAGCAGTACTTC.